This passage covers 29 T cell receptor beta chains from one sample sequenced in a study of blood T cell repertoires in COVID-19. This table comes from immunoSEQ multiplex PCR, and its TCRdb copy is limited to in-frame clones, with some not included. The sample lists approximately 300,000 clones; around nine tenths were seen once. The sequenced sample consisted of PBMCs or T cells enriched from blood (not recorded which). Every receptor here comes from a man in his sixties who had recovered from COVID-19.

The chain couples TRBV21-1 to TRBJ1-1; the DNA was not used to check the table's D call, TRBD1. TRBV21-1 counts as a pseudogene. This CDR3 has 15 residues. The CDR3 DNA follows: TGTGCCAGCAGCAAAGGGAGGGGGCCAAGCACTGAAGCTTTCTTT. Protein product: CASSKGRGPSTEAFF.

This chain uses TRBV6-5 with TRBJ2-1; perhaps TRBD1 as D (6 bases). V lost 4 bases, J lost 7 bases, and 14 bases lay in between. The V gene's germline CDR1 is MNHEY and CDR2 SVGAGI. There are 14 residues in the CDR3. CDR3 protein: CASSSTGFGNEQFF. The CDR3 DNA is TGTGCCAGCAGTTCCACAGGGTTCGGAAATGAGCAGTTCTTC.

The rearrangement joins TRBV4-2 to TRBJ2-7; D is ambiguous. V lost 0 bases, J lost 2 bases, and 14 bases lay in between. The CDR3 consists of 16 residues. The germline gives CDR1 LGHNA, CDR2 YNFKEQ. The CDR3 DNA sequence: TGTGCCAGCAGCCAAGAAGTCCGAGGAGAGCCCTACGAGCAGTACTTC. Protein sequence: CASSQEVRGEPYEQYF.

The rearrangement links TRBV4-1 to TRBJ1-6; a possible D gene is TRBD1 (6 bases). The germline gives CDR1 MGHRA, CDR2 YSYEKL. Trimming took off 4 bases at V and 7 bases at J, with 14 bases between the two ends. The CDR3 length is 15 residues. The CDR3 DNA follows: TGCGCCAGCAGCCTGTACCAGGGGATGAATTCACCCCTCCACTTT. Amino acids: CASSLYQGMNSPLHF.

For the CDR3, the DNA is TGTGCCAGCAGTTTACGGTGGTCCCCGGGACAGGTTTTGAACACTGAAGCTTTCTTT. Protein sequence: CASSLRWSPGQVLNTEAFF. This chain connects TRBV28 to TRBJ1-1, with 8 nucleotides matching TRBD1. V dropped 2 bases and J dropped 0; count of bases not matched to a gene: 14. CDR1 and CDR2 from the germline V gene are MDHEN and SYDVKM. This CDR3 contains 19 residues.

The chain is built from TRBV18 and TRBJ2-2, with TRBD2 matching over 12 bases. Looked up from germline, CDR1 is KGHSH and CDR2 is LQKENI. CDR3 length equals 18 residues. Unmatched junction bases numbered 6, after V lost 4 bases and J lost 0 bases. The CDR3 nucleotides read TGTGCCAGCTCACTACAGACTAGCGGGAGCGCGAACACCGGGGAGCTGTTTTTT. This gives the protein CASSLQTSGSANTGELFF.

V is TRBV7-3 and J is TRBJ2-7; 8 positions match TRBD2. The length of the CDR3 is 15 residues. V gave up 5 bases and J gave up 2 bases; unmatched junction bases: 8. Germline values: CDR1 SGHTA, CDR2 FQGTGA. The CDR3 DNA reads as TGTGCCAGCAGCCTTGGGAGCGGGAGTCCCTACGAGCAGTACTTC. Translation gives CASSLGSGSPYEQYF.

The V gene is TRBV6-5, the J gene TRBJ1-2; D not resolved. Looked up from germline, CDR1 is MNHEY and CDR2 is SVGAGI. The ends were cut back, 8 bases at V and 4 bases at J, with 20 bases in the middle. CDR3 size: 15 residues. In DNA, the CDR3 is TGTGCCAGCCACTACGGACGGACTGGATTCTATGGCTACACCTTC. Translation: CASHYGRTGFYGYTF.

The chain joins TRBV27 to TRBJ1-4, with 7 positions matching TRBD1. V was clipped by 1 base and J by 10 bases; unmatched bases: 9. The CDR3 covers 15 residues. Germline-derived CDR1 and CDR2 are MNHEY and SMNVEV (reference sequence). This CDR3 is CASSLYRGGQAKLFF. DNA of the CDR3: TGTGCCAGCAGTTTATACCGGGGAGGACAGGCAAAACTGTTTTTT.

This clone was picked up one time. The chain has TRBV19 and TRBJ2-7, with 9 bases matching TRBD1. CDR1 is LNHDA, CDR2 SQIVND, per germline (reference sequence). V shed 5 bases, J shed 6 bases, and the junction held 14 bases outside the gene matches. This CDR3 spans 16 amino acids. The CDR3 here is CASSRLSTGGDSEQYF. In nucleotides, the CDR3 is TGTGCCAGTAGTCGCCTCTCGACAGGGGGGGATTCCGAGCAGTACTTC.

V gene TRBV18 combines with J gene TRBJ2-5; the match to TRBD1 covers 11 bases. V gave up 3 bases and J gave up 4 bases; unmatched junction bases: 4. Germline V gene data show CDR1 as KGHSH and CDR2 as LQKENI. The CDR3 totals 15 residues. Written as DNA, the CDR3 is TGTGCCAGCTCACCGAAGGGACAGGGGGGAGAGACCCAGTACTTC. It codes for CASSPKGQGGETQYF. Full variable domain (missing parts from reference TRBV18 and TRBJ2-5): NAGVMQNPRHLVRRRGQEARLRCSPMKGHSHVYWYRQLPEEGLKFMVYLQKENIIDESGMPKERFSAEFPKEGPSILRIQQVVRGDSAAYFCASSPKGQGGETQYFGPGTRLLVL.

CDR3 region: CASSQDSTSGQSSRVTQYF. The CDR3 DNA is TGTGCCAGCAGCCAAGATAGCACTAGCGGACAATCCTCCCGGGTTACGCAGTATTTT. The chain has TRBV3-1 (or the pseudogene TRBV3-2) and TRBJ2-3; 8 bases map to TRBD2. The length of the CDR3 is 19 residues. Trimming at V came to 0 bases and at J to 8 bases, leaving 19 bases not matched to a gene. Germline V gene data show CDR1 as LGHDT and CDR2 as YNNKEL (reference sequence).

The chain carries TRBV7-3 and TRBJ2-1; D gene ambiguous. Trimming removed 0 bases from V and 9 bases from J, with 6 bases in between. Germline loops: CDR1 SGHTA, CDR2 FQGTGA. The CDR3 is 12 amino acids. CDR3 residues: CASSLTRGEQFF. The CDR3 DNA reads TGTGCCAGCAGCTTAACTAGAGGTGAGCAGTTCTTC.

This chain links TRBV7-9 with TRBJ1-1, with D perhaps matching TRBD1 (6 bases). Germline V lookup: CDR1 SEHNR, CDR2 FQNEAQ (reference sequence). This CDR3 spans 14 amino acids. Trimming left V 5 bases short and J 3 bases short, with 13 bases between. CDR3: CASSPQQGYTEAFF. In DNA form, the CDR3 reads TGTGCCAGCAGCCCCCAACAGGGATACACTGAAGCTTTCTTT.

The rearrangement links TRBV5-4 to TRBJ1-4; weak D call: TRBD1 (6 bases). The V end was cut by 3 bases, the J end by 1 base, with 16 bases between. The CDR3 loop spans 17 amino acids. CDR1 and CDR2 from the germline V gene are SGHNT and YYREEE (reference sequence). The CDR3 nucleotides read TGTGCCAGCAGCTATACTTCAGGGGTCGGAACTAATGAAAAACTGTTTTTT. Amino acid sequence: CASSYTSGVGTNEKLFF. Drawing the rest from reference TRBV5-4 and TRBJ1-4, the complete variable domain is ETGVTQSPTHLIKTRGQQVTLRCSSQSGHNTVSWYQQALGQGPQFIFQYYREEENGRGNFPPRFSGLQFPNYSSELNVNALELDDSALYLCASSYTSGVGTNEKLFFGSGTQLSVL.

V usage is TRBV28 and J usage is TRBJ2-7; TRBD1 agrees at 9 bases. CDR3 length equals 15 residues. V trimming: 5 bases; J trimming: 4 bases; junction bases outside the gene matches: 9. CDR1 is MDHEN and CDR2 is SYDVKM in the germline V gene. Written as DNA, the CDR3 is TGTGCCAGCAGTCTGATCGGGACAGGGAAATACGAGCAGTACTTC. Its translation is CASSLIGTGKYEQYF.

This rearrangement joins TRBV11-2 to TRBJ2-3; 7 nucleotides agree with TRBD2. The germline V gene encodes CDR1 SGHAT and CDR2 FQNNGV. CDR3 size: 17 residues. V was pared by 5 bases and J by 2 bases, with 13 bases of the junction left unmatched. The CDR3 spells CASSLRRLARDTDTQYF. The CDR3 DNA reads as TGTGCCAGCAGCCTGAGACGACTAGCTCGGGACACAGATACGCAGTATTTT.

In its sample, this clone was seen once. The chain carries TRBV6-5 and TRBJ1-1; D possibly corresponds to TRBD1 (6 bases). The CDR3 totals 14 residues. Looked up from germline, CDR1 is MNHEY and CDR2 is SVGAGI. Trimming removed 5 bases at V and 1 base at J, with 11 bases between. The DNA for the CDR3 is TGTGCCAGCAGTCCGGACAGTAAGAACACTGAAGCTTTCTTT. This gives the protein CASSPDSKNTEAFF.

The chain joins TRBV14 to TRBJ2-3; TRBD1 matches 7 bases. V trimming: 4 bases; J trimming: 4 bases; junction bases outside the gene matches: 5. The germline V gene encodes CDR1 SGHDN and CDR2 FVKESK. CDR3 length: 14 amino acids. The CDR3 here is CASSRGQQADTQYF. DNA of the CDR3: TGTGCCAGCAGCCGGGGACAGCAAGCAGATACGCAGTATTTT.

This sequence joins TRBV5-1 and TRBJ1-4; D unresolved. The CDR3 spans 15 residues. V was clipped by 5 bases and J by 0 bases, with 11 bases between them. CDR1 and CDR2 from the germline V gene are SGHRS and YFSETQ. DNA of the CDR3: TGCGCCAGCAGTTCTTCTCTCGCAACTAATGAAAAACTGTTTTTT. Its protein is CASSSSLATNEKLFF. The full variable domain, completed using reference TRBV5-1 and TRBJ1-4, is KAGVTQTPRYLIKTRGQQVTLSCSPISGHRSVSWYQQTPGQGLQFLFEYFSETQRNKGNFPGRFSGRQFSNSRSEMNVSTLELGDSALYLCASSSSLATNEKLFFGSGTQLSVL.

This rearrangement joins TRBV30 to TRBJ2-7; 7 nucleotides align to TRBD2. This CDR3 has 15 residues. Germline CDR1 is GTSNPN and CDR2 is SVGIG (reference sequence). V dropped 0 bases and J dropped 7; count of bases not matched to a gene: 12. The CDR3 sequence is CAWSVGRGGPSEQYF. In DNA, the CDR3 is TGTGCCTGGAGTGTAGGGAGGGGCGGCCCCTCTGAGCAGTACTTC.

The V and J genes are TRBV5-5 and TRBJ2-7; 9 bases match TRBD2. There are 15 residues in the CDR3. CDR1 is SGHKS and CDR2 is YYEKEE in the germline V gene (reference sequence). V lost 3 bases, J lost 5 bases, and 9 bases stayed unmatched. The CDR3 protein is CASSSSSGAWDEQYF. CDR3 nucleotide sequence: TGTGCCAGCAGCTCCTCTAGCGGGGCTTGGGACGAGCAGTACTTC.

The chain carries TRBV6-5 and TRBJ2-3, with 7 bases identical to TRBD1. Trimming took 2 bases from V and 7 from J; bases not matched to a gene: 9. The CDR3 runs 15 residues. The germline gives CDR1 MNHEY, CDR2 SVGAGI. The CDR3 protein is CASSYRRQGPHTQYF. CDR3 sequence (DNA): TGTGCCAGCAGTTACCGCCGACAGGGTCCACATACGCAGTATTTT.

This chain joins TRBV28 and TRBJ1-4, with 10 bases fitting TRBD1. Germline CDR1 MDHEN, CDR2 SYDVKM. The CDR3 runs 13 residues. DNA for the CDR3: TGTGCAGCTCGGGACAGGGGTGGAGAAAAACTGTTTTTT. Translating gives CAARDRGGEKLFF.

The rearrangement uses TRBV21-1 and TRBJ2-7; no DNA check was done on the table's D call, TRBD2. TRBV21-1 is a pseudogene segment. CDR3 length: 19 residues. As DNA, the CDR3 is TGTGCCAGCAGCACCCTGCTAAGGGGGACTAGCGGGAGTGTATGCGAGCAGTACTTC. Translating gives CASSTLLRGTSGSVCEQYF.

The chain has TRBV4-3 and TRBJ2-7; D may be TRBD1 (5 bases). V dropped 1 base and J dropped 6 bases, with 22 bases sitting between them. There are 17 residues in the CDR3. Germline-derived CDR1 and CDR2 are LGHNA and YSLEER. In DNA form, the CDR3 reads TGCGCCAGCAGCCAAGCTCGGACAATCGGTAGAGGTTCCGAGCAGTACTTC. This codes for CASSQARTIGRGSEQYF.

The rearrangement joins TRBV10-2 to TRBJ1-5; maybe TRBD1 (6 bases). With 0 bases removed from V and 4 bases from J, the gap between germline ends came to 7 bases. CDR1 is WSHSY and CDR2 is SAAADI in the germline V gene. The CDR3 has 14 residues. CDR3 nucleotide sequence: TGCGCCAGCAGTGAGTCGGGGACAAATCAGCCCCAGCATTTT. Amino acid sequence: CASSESGTNQPQHF.

This sequence joins TRBV6-5 and TRBJ2-7; 7 bases fit TRBD1. Germline loops: CDR1 MNHEY, CDR2 SVGAGI. J was trimmed by 1 base and V by 1 base; bases with no gene match: 7. The length of the CDR3 is 16 residues. The CDR3 sequence is CASSYLGTAGSYEQYF. The CDR3 bases are TGTGCCAGCAGTTACTTAGGGACAGCCGGGTCCTACGAGCAGTACTTC.

The chain has TRBV24-1 and TRBJ2-1; TRBD2 agrees at 8 bases. Germline CDR1 KGHDR, CDR2 SFDVKD. The CDR3 spans 16 residues. With 3 bases clipped from V and 3 bases from J, the junction kept 6 bases outside the gene matches. In nucleotides, the CDR3 is TGTGCCACCAGTGATACTAGCGGAAGAAACTACAATGAGCAGTTCTTC. It translates to CATSDTSGRNYNEQFF.